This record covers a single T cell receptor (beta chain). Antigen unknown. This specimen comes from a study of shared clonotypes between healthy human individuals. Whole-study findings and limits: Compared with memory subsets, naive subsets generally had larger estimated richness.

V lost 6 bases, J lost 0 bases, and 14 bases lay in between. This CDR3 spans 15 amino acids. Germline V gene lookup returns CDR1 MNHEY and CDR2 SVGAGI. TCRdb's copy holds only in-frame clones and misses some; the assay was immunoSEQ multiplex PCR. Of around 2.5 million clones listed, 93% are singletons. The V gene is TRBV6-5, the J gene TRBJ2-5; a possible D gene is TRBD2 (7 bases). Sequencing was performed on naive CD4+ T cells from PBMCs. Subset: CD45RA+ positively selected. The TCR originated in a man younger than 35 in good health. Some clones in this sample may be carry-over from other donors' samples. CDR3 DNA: TGTGCCAGCAGCTTAGGGGGGGCGTACCAAGAGACCCAGTACTTC. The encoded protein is CASSLGGAYQETQYF.